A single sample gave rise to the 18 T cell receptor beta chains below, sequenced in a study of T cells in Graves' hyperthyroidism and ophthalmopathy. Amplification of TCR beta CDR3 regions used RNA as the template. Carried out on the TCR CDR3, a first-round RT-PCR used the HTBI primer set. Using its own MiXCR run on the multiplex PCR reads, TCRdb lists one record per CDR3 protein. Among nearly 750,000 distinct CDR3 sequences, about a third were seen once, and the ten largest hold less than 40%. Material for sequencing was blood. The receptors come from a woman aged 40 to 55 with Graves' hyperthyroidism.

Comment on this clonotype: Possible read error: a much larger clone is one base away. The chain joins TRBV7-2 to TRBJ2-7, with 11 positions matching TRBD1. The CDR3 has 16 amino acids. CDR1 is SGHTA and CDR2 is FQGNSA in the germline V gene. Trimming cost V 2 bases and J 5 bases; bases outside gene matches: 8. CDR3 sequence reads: CASSLTGTGGTHEQYF. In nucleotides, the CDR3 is TGTGCCAGCAGCTTAACCGGGACAGGGGGGACCCACGAGCAGTACTTC.

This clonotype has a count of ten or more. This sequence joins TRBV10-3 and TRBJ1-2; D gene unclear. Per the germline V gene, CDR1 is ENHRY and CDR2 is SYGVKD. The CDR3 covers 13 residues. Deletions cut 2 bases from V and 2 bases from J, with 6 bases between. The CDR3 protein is CAISETANYGYTF. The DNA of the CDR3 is TGTGCCATCAGTGAGACAGCCAACTATGGCTACACCTTC.

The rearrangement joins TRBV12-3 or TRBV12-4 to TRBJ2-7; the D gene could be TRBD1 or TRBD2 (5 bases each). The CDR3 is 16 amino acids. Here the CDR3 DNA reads TGTGCTAGTGGTTTCGACCGGGACCTAAGCTCCTACGAGCAGTACTTC. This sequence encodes CASGFDRDLSSYEQYF.

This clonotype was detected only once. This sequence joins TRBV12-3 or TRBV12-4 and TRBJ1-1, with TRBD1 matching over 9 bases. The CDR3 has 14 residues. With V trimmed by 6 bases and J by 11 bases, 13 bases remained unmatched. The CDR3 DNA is TGTGCCAGCAGCGCCAGCGGCGGGACAGGGTTTGCTTTCTTT. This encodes CASSASGGTGFAFF.

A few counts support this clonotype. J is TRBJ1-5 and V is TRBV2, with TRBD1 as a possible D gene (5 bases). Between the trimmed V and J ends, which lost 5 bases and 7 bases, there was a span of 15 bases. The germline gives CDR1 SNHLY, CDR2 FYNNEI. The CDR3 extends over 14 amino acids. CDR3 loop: CASSPRDFFQPQHF. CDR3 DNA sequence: TGTGCCAGCAGTCCTCGGGACTTCTTCCAGCCCCAGCATTTT.

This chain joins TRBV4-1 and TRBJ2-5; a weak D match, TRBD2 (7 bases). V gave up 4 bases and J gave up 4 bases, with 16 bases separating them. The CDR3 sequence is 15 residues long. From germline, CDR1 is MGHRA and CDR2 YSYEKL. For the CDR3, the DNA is TGCGCCAGCAGCCTCCGGGGGGCGAGGGGAGAGACCCAGTACTTC. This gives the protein CASSLRGARGETQYF.

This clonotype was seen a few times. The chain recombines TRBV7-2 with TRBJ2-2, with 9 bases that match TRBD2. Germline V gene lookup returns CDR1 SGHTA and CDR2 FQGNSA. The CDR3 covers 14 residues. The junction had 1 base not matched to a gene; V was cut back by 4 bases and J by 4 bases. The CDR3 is CASSSSGVTGELFF. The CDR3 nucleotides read TGTGCCAGCAGCTCTAGCGGGGTCACCGGGGAGCTGTTTTTT.

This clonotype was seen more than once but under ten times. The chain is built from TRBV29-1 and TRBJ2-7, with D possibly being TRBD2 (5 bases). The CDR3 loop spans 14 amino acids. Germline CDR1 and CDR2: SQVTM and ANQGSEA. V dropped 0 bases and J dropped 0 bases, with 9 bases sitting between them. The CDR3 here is CSVEELAGSYEQYF. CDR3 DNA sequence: TGCAGCGTTGAAGAGCTAGCCGGCTCCTACGAGCAGTACTTC.

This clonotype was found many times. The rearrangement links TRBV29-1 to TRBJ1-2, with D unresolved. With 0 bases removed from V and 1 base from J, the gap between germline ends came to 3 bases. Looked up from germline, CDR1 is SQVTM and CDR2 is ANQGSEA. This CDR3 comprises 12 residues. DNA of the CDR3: TGCAGCGTTGAAGAAGTTAACTATGGCTACACCTTC. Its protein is CSVEEVNYGYTF. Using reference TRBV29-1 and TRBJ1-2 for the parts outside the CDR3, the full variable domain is SAVISQKPSRDICQRGTSLTIQCQVDSQVTMMFWYRQQPGQSLTLIATANQGSEATYESGFVIDKFPISRPNLTFSTLTVSNMSPEDSSIYLCSVEEVNYGYTFGSGTRLTVV.

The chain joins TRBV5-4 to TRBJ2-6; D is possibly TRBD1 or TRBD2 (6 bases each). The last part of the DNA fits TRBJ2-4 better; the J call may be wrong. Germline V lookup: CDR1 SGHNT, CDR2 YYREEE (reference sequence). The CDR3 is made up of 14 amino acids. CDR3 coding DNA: TGTGCCAGCAGCTCAGACGGGGGCAGGAACATTCAGTACTTC. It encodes CASSSDGGRNIQYF.

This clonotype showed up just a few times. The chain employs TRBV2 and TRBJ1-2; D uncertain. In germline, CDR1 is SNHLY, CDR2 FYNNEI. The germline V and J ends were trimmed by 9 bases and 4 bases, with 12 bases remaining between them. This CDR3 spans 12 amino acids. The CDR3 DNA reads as TGTGCCAGAGCCGGGAGTTCCTATGGCTACACCTTC. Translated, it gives CARAGSSYGYTF.

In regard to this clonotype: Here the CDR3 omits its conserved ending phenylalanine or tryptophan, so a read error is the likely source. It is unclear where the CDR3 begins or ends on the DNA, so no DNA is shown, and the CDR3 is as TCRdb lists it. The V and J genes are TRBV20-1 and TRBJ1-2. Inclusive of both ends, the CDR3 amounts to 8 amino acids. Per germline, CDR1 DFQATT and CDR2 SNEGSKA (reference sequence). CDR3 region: CSAPTKPG.

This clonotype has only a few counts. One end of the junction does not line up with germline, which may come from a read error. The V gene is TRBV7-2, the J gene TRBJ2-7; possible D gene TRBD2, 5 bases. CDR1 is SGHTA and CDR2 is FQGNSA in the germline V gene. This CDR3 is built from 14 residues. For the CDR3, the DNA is TGCGCCAGCAGCCCCGTTGAGGGTGCCTACGAGCAGTACTTC. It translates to CASSPVEGAYEQYF.

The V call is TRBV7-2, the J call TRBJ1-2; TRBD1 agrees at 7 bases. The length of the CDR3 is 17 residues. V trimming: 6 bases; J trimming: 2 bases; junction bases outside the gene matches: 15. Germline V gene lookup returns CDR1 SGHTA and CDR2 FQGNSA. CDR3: CASSSPLTGKKNYGYTF. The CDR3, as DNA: TGTGCCAGCAGTTCCCCGTTGACAGGGAAGAAAAACTATGGCTACACCTTC.

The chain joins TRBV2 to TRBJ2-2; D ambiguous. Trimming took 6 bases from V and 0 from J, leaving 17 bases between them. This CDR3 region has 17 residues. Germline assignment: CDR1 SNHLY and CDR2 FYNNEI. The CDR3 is CASSNPLGRANTGELFF. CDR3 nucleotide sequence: TGTGCCAGCAGCAATCCTTTGGGCCGCGCGAACACCGGGGAGCTGTTTTTT.

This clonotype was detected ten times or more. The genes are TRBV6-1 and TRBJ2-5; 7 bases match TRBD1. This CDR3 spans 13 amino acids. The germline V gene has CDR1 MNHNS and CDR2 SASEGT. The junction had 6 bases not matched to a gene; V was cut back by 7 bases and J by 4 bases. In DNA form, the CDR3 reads TGTGCCAGCAATCGGGACAGTCGAGAGACCCAGTACTTC. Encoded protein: CASNRDSRETQYF.

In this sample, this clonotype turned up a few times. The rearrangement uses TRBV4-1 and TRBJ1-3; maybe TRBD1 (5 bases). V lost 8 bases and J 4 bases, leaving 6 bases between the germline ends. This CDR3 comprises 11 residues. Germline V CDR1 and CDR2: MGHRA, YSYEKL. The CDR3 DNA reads TGCGCCAGCCGACAGGGAAACACCATATATTTT. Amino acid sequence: CASRQGNTIYF.

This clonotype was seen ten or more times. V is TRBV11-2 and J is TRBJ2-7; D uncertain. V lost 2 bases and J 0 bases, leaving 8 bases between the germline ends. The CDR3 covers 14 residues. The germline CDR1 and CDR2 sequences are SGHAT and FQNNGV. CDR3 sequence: CASSLTDNSYEQYF. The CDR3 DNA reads TGTGCCAGCAGCTTAACCGACAACTCCTACGAGCAGTACTTC. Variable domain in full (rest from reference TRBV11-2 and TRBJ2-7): EAGVAQSPRYKIIEKRQSVAFWCNPISGHATLYWYQQILGQGPKLLIQFQNNGVVDDSQLPKDRFSAERLKGVDSTLKIQPAKLEDSAVYLCASSLTDNSYEQYFGPGTRLTVT.